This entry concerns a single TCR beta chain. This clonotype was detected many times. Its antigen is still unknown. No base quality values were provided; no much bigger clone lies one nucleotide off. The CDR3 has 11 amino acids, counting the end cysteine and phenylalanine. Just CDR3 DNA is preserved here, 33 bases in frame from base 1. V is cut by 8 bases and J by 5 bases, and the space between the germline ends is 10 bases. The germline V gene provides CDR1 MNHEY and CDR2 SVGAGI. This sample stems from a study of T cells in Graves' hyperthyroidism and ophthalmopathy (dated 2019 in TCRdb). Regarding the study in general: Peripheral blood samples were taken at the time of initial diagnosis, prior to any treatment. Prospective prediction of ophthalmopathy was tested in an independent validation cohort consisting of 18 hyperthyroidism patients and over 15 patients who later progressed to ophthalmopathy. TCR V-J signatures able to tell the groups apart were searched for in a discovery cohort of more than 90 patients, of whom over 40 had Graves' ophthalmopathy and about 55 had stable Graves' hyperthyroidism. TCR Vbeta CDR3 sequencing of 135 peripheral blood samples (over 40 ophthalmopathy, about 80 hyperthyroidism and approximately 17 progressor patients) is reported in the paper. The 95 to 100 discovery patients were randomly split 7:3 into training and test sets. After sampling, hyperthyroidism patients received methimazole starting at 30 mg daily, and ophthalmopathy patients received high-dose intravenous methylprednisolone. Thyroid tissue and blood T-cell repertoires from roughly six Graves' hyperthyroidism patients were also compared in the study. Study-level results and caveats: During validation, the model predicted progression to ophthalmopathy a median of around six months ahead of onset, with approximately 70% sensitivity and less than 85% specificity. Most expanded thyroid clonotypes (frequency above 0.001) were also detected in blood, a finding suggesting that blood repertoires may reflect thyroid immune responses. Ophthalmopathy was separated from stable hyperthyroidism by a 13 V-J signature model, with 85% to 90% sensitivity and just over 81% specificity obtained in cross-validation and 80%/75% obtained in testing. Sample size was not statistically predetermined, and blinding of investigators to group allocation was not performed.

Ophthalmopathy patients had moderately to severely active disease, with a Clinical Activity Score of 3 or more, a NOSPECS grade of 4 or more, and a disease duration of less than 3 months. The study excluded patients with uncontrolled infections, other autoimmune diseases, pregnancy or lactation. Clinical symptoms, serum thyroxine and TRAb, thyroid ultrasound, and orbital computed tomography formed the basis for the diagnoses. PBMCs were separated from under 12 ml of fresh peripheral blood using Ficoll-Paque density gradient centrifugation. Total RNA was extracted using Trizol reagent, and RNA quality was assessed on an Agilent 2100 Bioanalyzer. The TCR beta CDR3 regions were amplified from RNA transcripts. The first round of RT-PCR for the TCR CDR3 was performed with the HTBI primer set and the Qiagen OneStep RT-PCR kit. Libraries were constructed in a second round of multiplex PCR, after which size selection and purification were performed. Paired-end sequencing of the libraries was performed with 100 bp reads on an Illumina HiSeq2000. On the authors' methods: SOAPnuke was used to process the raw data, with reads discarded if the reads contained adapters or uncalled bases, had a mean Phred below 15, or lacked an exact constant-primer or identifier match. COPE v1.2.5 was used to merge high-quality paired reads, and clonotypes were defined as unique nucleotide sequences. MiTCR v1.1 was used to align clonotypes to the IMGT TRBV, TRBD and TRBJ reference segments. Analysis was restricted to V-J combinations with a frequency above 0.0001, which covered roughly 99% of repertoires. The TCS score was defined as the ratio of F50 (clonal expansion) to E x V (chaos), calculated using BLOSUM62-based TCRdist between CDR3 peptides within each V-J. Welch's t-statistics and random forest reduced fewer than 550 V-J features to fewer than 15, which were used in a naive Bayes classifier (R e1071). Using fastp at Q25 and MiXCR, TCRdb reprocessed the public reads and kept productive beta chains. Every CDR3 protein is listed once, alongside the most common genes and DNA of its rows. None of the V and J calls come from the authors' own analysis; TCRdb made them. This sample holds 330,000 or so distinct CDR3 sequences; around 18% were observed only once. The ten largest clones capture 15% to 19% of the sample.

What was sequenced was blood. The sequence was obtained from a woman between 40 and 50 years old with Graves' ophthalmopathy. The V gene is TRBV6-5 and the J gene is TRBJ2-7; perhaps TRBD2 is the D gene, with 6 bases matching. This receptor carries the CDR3 CASGRGDEQYF. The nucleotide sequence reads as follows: TGTGCCAGCGGGCGGGGCGACGAGCAGTACTTC.